The next 9 T cell receptor beta chains were all read from a single sample in a study of blood T cell repertoires in COVID-19. Sequencing used immunoSEQ multiplex PCR; TCRdb keeps in-frame clones, though not all of them. The sample includes a few hundred thousand clones, around 86% seen only once; the top ten take roughly 5.1%. Sequencing was done on a sample of PBMCs or T cells enriched from blood (not recorded which). All receptors derive from a woman between 50 and 59 years old who had recovered from COVID-19.

The chain recombines TRBV4-1 with TRBJ2-7, with 9 bases matching TRBD1. Germline V gene sequence: CDR1 MGHRA, CDR2 YSYEKL. There are 16 residues in the CDR3. V trimming: 3 bases; J trimming: 0 bases; junction bases outside the gene matches: 6. The DNA of the CDR3 is TGCGCCAGCAGCCATCCAGGGACAGGGACCTCCTACGAGCAGTACTTC. Protein sequence: CASSHPGTGTSYEQYF.

This chain joins TRBV20-1 and TRBJ1-2; 9 positions agree with TRBD1. V was pared by 6 bases and J by 8 bases, with 4 bases of the junction left unmatched. CDR1 is DFQATT, CDR2 SNEGSKA, per germline (reference sequence). This CDR3 region has 11 residues. The CDR3 sequence is CSAGTGNGYTF. CDR3 sequence (DNA): TGCAGTGCCGGGACAGGGAACGGCTACACCTTC.

This clone was counted at least ten times. J is TRBJ1-3 and V is TRBV15, with D unclear. The length of the CDR3 is 15 residues. In germline, CDR1 is LNHNV, CDR2 YYDKDF (reference sequence). V was cut by 1 base and J by 0 bases, with 7 bases left in between. The CDR3 protein is CATSRGDYSGNTIYF. Written as DNA, the CDR3 is TGTGCCACCAGCAGAGGCGACTACTCTGGAAACACCATATATTTT.

The chain joins TRBV2 to TRBJ2-5; TRBD2 matches at 10 bases. The V gene's germline CDR1 is SNHLY and CDR2 FYNNEI. V shed 7 bases, J shed 4 bases, and the junction held 9 bases outside the gene matches. This CDR3 contains 15 residues. The CDR3 DNA sequence: TGTGCCAGCAACCCTCCGGGACTAGCGTTAGAGACCCAGTACTTC. The encoded protein is CASNPPGLALETQYF.

The rearrangement joins TRBV7-3 to TRBJ2-5, with 11 bases fitting TRBD2. Germline trimming cut 1 base from V and 4 bases from J; bases unmatched to any gene: 11. The germline V gene encodes CDR1 SGHTA and CDR2 FQGTGA. The CDR3 runs to 18 residues. The CDR3 loop is CASSLNPPTSGGSETQYF. CDR3 bases: TGTGCCAGCAGCTTAAATCCCCCTACTAGCGGGGGTTCAGAGACCCAGTACTTC.

The chain links TRBV5-4 to TRBJ2-2; 13 bases are a match to TRBD2. The ends lost 4 bases at V and 2 bases at J; junction bases unmatched: 8. Germline-derived CDR1 and CDR2 are SGHNT and YYREEE (reference sequence). There are 18 residues in the CDR3. The CDR3 bases are TGTGCCAGCAGCCCCCTGACTAGCGGGGGGATAAACACCGGGGAGCTGTTTTTT. The encoded protein is CASSPLTSGGINTGELFF. Variable domain in full (rest from reference TRBV5-4 and TRBJ2-2): ETGVTQSPTHLIKTRGQQVTLRCSSQSGHNTVSWYQQALGQGPQFIFQYYREEENGRGNFPPRFSGLQFPNYSSELNVNALELDDSALYLCASSPLTSGGINTGELFFGEGSRLTVL.

This chain connects TRBV4-3 to TRBJ1-2; D is ambiguous. This CDR3 is 13 amino acids long. Trimming cost V 1 base and J 4 bases, with 7 bases left between them. From germline, CDR1 is LGHNA and CDR2 YSLEER. The CDR3 is CASSQALSYGYTF. The DNA of the CDR3 is TGCGCCAGCAGCCAAGCCCTGTCCTATGGCTACACCTTC.

J is TRBJ1-4 and V is TRBV5-1, with 9 bases matching TRBD1. V dropped 3 bases and J dropped 4; count of bases not matched to a gene: 4. The CDR3 is 15 residues long. CDR1 and CDR2 from the germline V gene are SGHRS and YFSETQ. The CDR3, as DNA: TGCGCCAGCAGCTCCCGGACAGGGGTTAATGAAAAACTGTTTTTT. Protein: CASSSRTGVNEKLFF. The full variable domain, with the rest looked up from reference TRBV5-1 and TRBJ1-4, is KAGVTQTPRYLIKTRGQQVTLSCSPISGHRSVSWYQQTPGQGLQFLFEYFSETQRNKGNFPGRFSGRQFSNSRSEMNVSTLELGDSALYLCASSSRTGVNEKLFFGSGTQLSVL.

This rearrangement joins TRBV29-1 to TRBJ2-1; 15 bases match TRBD2. V lost 7 bases, J lost 7 bases, and 11 bases stayed unmatched. The germline CDR1 and CDR2 sequences are SQVTM and ANQGSEA. The CDR3 is 16 residues long. The CDR3 DNA sequence: TGCAGCGGCAAGCCGACGGGACTAGCGGGAGGTAATGAGCAGTTCTTC. Translating it yields CSGKPTGLAGGNEQFF.